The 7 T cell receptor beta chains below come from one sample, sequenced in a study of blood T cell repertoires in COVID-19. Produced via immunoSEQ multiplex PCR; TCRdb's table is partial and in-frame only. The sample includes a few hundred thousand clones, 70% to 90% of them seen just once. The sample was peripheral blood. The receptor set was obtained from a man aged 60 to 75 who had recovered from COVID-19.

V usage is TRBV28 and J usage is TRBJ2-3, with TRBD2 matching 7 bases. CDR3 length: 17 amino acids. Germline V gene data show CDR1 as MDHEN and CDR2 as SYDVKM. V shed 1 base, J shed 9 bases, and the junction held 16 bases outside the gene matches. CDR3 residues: CASSLYLLATTIATQYF. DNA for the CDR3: TGTGCCAGCAGTTTATACTTACTAGCGACCACGATCGCGACGCAGTATTTT.

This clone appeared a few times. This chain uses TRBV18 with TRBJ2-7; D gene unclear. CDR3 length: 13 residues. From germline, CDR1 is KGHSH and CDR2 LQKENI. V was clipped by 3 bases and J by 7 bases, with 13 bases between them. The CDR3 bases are TGTGCCAGCTCACCCGCCGCGGAGAGGGAGCAGTACTTC. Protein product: CASSPAAEREQYF. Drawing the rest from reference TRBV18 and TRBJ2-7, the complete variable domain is NAGVMQNPRHLVRRRGQEARLRCSPMKGHSHVYWYRQLPEEGLKFMVYLQKENIIDESGMPKERFSAEFPKEGPSILRIQQVVRGDSAAYFCASSPAAEREQYFGPGTRLTVT.

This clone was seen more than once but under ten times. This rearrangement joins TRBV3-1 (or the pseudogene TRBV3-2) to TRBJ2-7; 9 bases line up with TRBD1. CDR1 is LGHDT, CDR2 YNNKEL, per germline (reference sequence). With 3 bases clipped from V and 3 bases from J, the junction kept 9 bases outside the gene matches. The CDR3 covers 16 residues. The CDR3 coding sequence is TGTGCCAGCAGCCAGTCGGCGGGGACAGGGAACTACGAGCAGTACTTC. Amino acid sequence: CASSQSAGTGNYEQYF.

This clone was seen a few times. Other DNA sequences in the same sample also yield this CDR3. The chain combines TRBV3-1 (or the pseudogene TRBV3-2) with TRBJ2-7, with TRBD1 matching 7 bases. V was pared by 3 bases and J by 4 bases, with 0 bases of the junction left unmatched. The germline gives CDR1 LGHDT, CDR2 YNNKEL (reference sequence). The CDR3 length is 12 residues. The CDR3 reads CASSQDRYEQYF. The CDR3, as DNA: TGTGCCAGCAGCCAGGACAGGTACGAGCAGTACTTC.

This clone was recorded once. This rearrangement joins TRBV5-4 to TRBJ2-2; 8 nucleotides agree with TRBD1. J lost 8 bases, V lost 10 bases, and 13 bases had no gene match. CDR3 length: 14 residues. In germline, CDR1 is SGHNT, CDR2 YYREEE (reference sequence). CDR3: CAYLARGLMGELFF. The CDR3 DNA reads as TGTGCCTACCTGGCCAGGGGGCTTATGGGGGAGCTGTTTTTT.

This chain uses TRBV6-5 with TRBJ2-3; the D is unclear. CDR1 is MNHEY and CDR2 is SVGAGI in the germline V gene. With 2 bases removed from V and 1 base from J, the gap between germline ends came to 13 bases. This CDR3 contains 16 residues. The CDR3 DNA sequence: TGTGCCAGCAGTTACAGGTCCTTCGGAGGCACAGATACGCAGTATTTT. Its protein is CASSYRSFGGTDTQYF.

CDR3 coding DNA: TGTGCCAGCAGCCTCACAGGGGACAATGAGCAGTTCTTC. Residues: CASSLTGDNEQFF. The chain recombines TRBV7-9 with TRBJ2-1, with TRBD1 identical over 7 bases. This CDR3 spans 13 amino acids. Losses at the gene ends were 5 bases for V and 5 bases for J; bases not matched to a gene: 3. In germline, CDR1 is SEHNR, CDR2 FQNEAQ (reference sequence).